This is a list of T cell receptor beta chains from one sample in a study of OX40 agonist ivuxolimab in advanced cancers. The data were produced by immunoSEQ multiplex PCR, yet TCRdb's version contains in-frame clones alone and is incomplete. This sample has about 48,000 clones, with approximately 84% found just once. The sequencing used CD4+ or CD8+ T cells sorted from blood, collected in a trial of the OX40 agonist ivuxolimab. These receptors were collected from an adult with an advanced solid tumor such as melanoma, head and neck, liver or kidney cancer. Each CDR3 is given with its conserved first and last residue. D genes are given only for firm matches. The size of a clone is reported for some rows only, either as once, few or many, or as a class for expanded clones.

V gene,clone size,J gene,D gene,CDR3 DNA,CDR3 protein
TRBV19,-,TRBJ2-3,TRBD1,TGTGCCACCAGGACAGGGGGCGCAGATACGCAGTATTTT,CATRTGGADTQYF
TRBV7-3,-,TRBJ1-1,-,TGTGCCAGCAGCTTTGATCCAGGCACTGAAGCTTTCTTT,CASSFDPGTEAFF
TRBV5-1,-,TRBJ1-1,TRBD1,TGCGCCAGCAGCCGAAACAGGGGAAGCACTGAAGCTTTCTTT,CASSRNRGSTEAFF
TRBV5-1,-,TRBJ2-7,TRBD1,TGCGCCAGCAGCGCCGCGGGACAGGGGGTCTCCTACGAGCAGTACTTC,CASSAAGQGVSYEQYF
TRBV28,once,TRBJ1-1,-,TGTGCCAGCAGTCCCCTGGGGGGGGCGAACACTGAAGCTTTCTTT,CASSPLGGANTEAFF
TRBV10-3,-,TRBJ2-7,-,TGTGCCATCAGTGAGAGTACTGGCATCGTCGAGCAGTACTTC,CAISESTGIVEQYF
TRBV2,-,TRBJ2-7,TRBD2,TGTGCCAGCAAGAGGCTAGCGGGGGATTCCTACGAGCAGTACTTC,CASKRLAGDSYEQYF
TRBV7-6,-,TRBJ2-7,-,TGTGCCAGCAGCTTAGAAAGTGTCTACGAGCAGTACTTC,CASSLESVYEQYF
TRBV30,-,TRBJ2-3,-,TGTGCCTGGAGCTCCCCCGACAGGAGAACGCAGTATTTT,CAWSSPDRRTQYF
TRBV5-6,-,TRBJ2-5,-,TGTGCCAGCAGCTTACGGACTCCTCAAGAGACCCAGTACTTC,CASSLRTPQETQYF
TRBV5-6,few,TRBJ2-6,-,TGTGCCAGCAGCTACTCCGGGACGCCATTCAAGGGCGTCCTGACTTTC,CASSYSGTPFKGVLTF
TRBV29-1,-,TRBJ1-1,-,TGCAGCGTTGAAGGACAGAGGAACACTGAAGCTTTCTTT,CSVEGQRNTEAFF
TRBV7-8,-,TRBJ2-5,TRBD1,TGTGCCAGCAGCTTCGGACAGGGGTCTCAGACCCAGTACTTC,CASSFGQGSQTQYF
TRBV28,medium-sized,TRBJ2-6,TRBD1,TGTGCCAGCAGTTCCCCTGGACAGGGCCGGGGCTCTGGGGCCAACGTCCTGACTTTC,CASSSPGQGRGSGANVLTF
TRBV2,-,TRBJ2-7,-,TGTGCCAGCAGCCCGAGGGGCACCTCCTACGAGCAGTACTTC,CASSPRGTSYEQYF
TRBV5-6,-,TRBJ2-1,TRBD2,TGTGCCAGCAGCTTTACCGGGACTAGCGGGAGGAATGAGCAGTTCTTC,CASSFTGTSGRNEQFF
TRBV28,once,TRBJ1-1,TRBD1,TGTGCCAGCAGACCCGGACAGGAATCCACTGAAGCTTTCTTT,CASRPGQESTEAFF
TRBV29-1,-,TRBJ1-1,-,TGCAGCGCCGGATCCCTTGATCTTGGTGTCACTGAAGCTTTCTTT,CSAGSLDLGVTEAFF
TRBV6-1,-,TRBJ2-7,TRBD1,TGTGCCAGCAGTGAAGCGGCCGGACAGGGGGCCTACGAGCAGTACTTC,CASSEAAGQGAYEQYF
TRBV18,-,TRBJ2-5,TRBD1,TGTGCCAGCAACGATCGGGACAGCCAAGAGACCCAGTACTTC,CASNDRDSQETQYF
TRBV5-1,-,TRBJ2-7,TRBD2,TGCGCCAGCAGCACGGCCTTAGCGGGAGGAAGTTACGAGCAGTACTTC,CASSTALAGGSYEQYF
TRBV18,-,TRBJ2-1,TRBD2,TGTGCCAGCTCACCACCGACTCTAGCGGGAGGCTCGAATGAGCAGTTCTTC,CASSPPTLAGGSNEQFF
TRBV6-5,-,TRBJ1-2,-,TGTGCCAGCAGCTCAGGGTTTGACTATGGCTACACCTTC,CASSSGFDYGYTF